Below, 26 T cell receptor beta chains from the same sample are listed, as sequenced in a study of shared clonotypes between healthy human individuals. Repertoires were generated with immunoSEQ multiplex PCR, while TCRdb's copy carries only in-frame clones and drops some. Among roughly 1,600,000 clones listed, 98% were seen once. Material: naive CD4+ T cells sorted from blood. Subset: CD45RA+ positively selected. The receptor set was obtained from a man aged 25 to 45 in good health.

V and J are TRBV28 and TRBJ1-3; D uncertain. CDR1 and CDR2 (germline): MDHEN, SYDVKM. The CDR3 consists of 12 residues. V was shortened by 4 bases and J by 2 bases, with 3 bases between the two germline ends. The CDR3 DNA is TGTGCCAGCAGTTACCCTGGAAACACCATATATTTT. It codes for CASSYPGNTIYF.

V usage is TRBV6-6 and J usage is TRBJ2-3, with D possibly matching TRBD2 (6 bases). CDR3 size: 16 residues. Germline V gene data show CDR1 as MNHNY and CDR2 as SVGAGI (reference sequence). Trimming took off 0 bases at V and 2 bases at J, with 12 bases between the two ends. This CDR3 is CASSYSPGENTDTQYF. The CDR3 coding sequence is TGTGCCAGCAGTTACTCTCCGGGAGAAAACACAGATACGCAGTATTTT.

The chain combines TRBV6-1 with TRBJ2-5, with no clear D. The length of the CDR3 is 13 residues. The V gene's germline CDR1 is MNHNS and CDR2 SASEGT. V shed 1 base and J shed 5 bases, with 8 bases lying between them. CDR3 sequence (DNA): TGTGCCAGCAGTGAAGTACGCCGGGAGACCCAGTACTTC. Translated, it gives CASSEVRRETQYF.

The rearrangement links TRBV7-9 to TRBJ2-2, with a possible D match to TRBD2 (5 bases). Germline V CDR1 and CDR2: SEHNR, FQNEAQ (reference sequence). V was trimmed by 4 bases and J by 2 bases, leaving 11 bases between them. The CDR3 runs 15 residues. The CDR3 region has the DNA TGTGCCAGCAGCTCAGGACGGACTAACACCGGGGAGCTGTTTTTT. Its protein is CASSSGRTNTGELFF. Full variable domain (rest looked up from reference TRBV7-9 and TRBJ2-2): DTGVSQNPRHKITKRGQNVTFRCDPISEHNRLYWYRQTLGQGPEFLTYFQNEAQLEKSRLLSDRFSAERPKGSFSTLEIQRTEQGDSAMYLCASSSGRTNTGELFFGEGSRLTVL.

The rearrangement uses TRBV6-5 and TRBJ2-3; D may be TRBD1 (6 bases). The CDR3 has 14 residues. The V end lost 6 bases, the J end lost 2 bases, and 12 bases lay between the germline ends. Looked up from germline, CDR1 is MNHEY and CDR2 is SVGAGI. For the CDR3, the DNA is TGTGCCAGCAGACCGGGACATCCCACAGATACGCAGTATTTT. It yields the protein CASRPGHPTDTQYF.

This chain joins TRBV2 and TRBJ1-1, with 9 bases aligning to TRBD1. Germline values: CDR1 SNHLY, CDR2 FYNNEI. CDR3 size: 16 residues. Trimming cost V 6 bases and J 1 base; bases outside gene matches: 9. The CDR3 region is CASRDGDRVRNTEAFF. The CDR3 DNA reads TGTGCCAGCAGGGACGGGGACAGGGTAAGGAACACTGAAGCTTTCTTT. The full variable domain, rest sourced from reference TRBV2 and TRBJ1-1, is EPEVTQTPSHQVTQMGQEVILRCVPISNHLYFYWYRQILGQKVEFLVSFYNNEISEKSEIFDDQFSVERPDGSNFTLKIRSTKLEDSAMYFCASRDGDRVRNTEAFFGQGTRLTVV.

The chain recombines TRBV7-3 with TRBJ2-5; no definite D call. The CDR3 length is 15 residues. Per germline, CDR1 SGHTA and CDR2 FQGTGA. V lost 5 bases and J lost 2, with 15 bases in between. The CDR3 sequence: CASSQRPASQETQYF. CDR3 nucleotide sequence: TGTGCCAGCAGCCAGCGACCCGCTTCGCAAGAGACCCAGTACTTC.

The chain recombines TRBV9 with TRBJ2-1; possibly TRBD2 for D (6 bases). This CDR3 contains 14 residues. V was pared by 3 bases and J by 9 bases, with 16 bases between. Per germline, CDR1 SGDLS and CDR2 YYNGEE. The CDR3 DNA is TGTGCCAGCAGCGCCATCCCGGGCGGGGCTGAGCAGTTCTTC. The encoded protein is CASSAIPGGAEQFF.

The V gene is TRBV6-5, the J gene TRBJ2-3; D ambiguous. The CDR3 is made up of 15 amino acids. Trimming removed 0 bases at V and 3 bases at J, with 10 bases between. The germline gives CDR1 MNHEY, CDR2 SVGAGI. CDR3 bases: TGTGCCAGCAGTTACTCGAGGCCAGAAACAGATACGCAGTATTTT. It specifies CASSYSRPETDTQYF.

This chain links TRBV11-2 with TRBJ2-7; the D gene is possibly TRBD2 (6 bases). This CDR3 has 14 residues. Germline V CDR1 and CDR2: SGHAT, FQNNGV. Trimming cost V 5 bases and J 2 bases, with 13 bases left between them. DNA for the CDR3: TGTGCCAGCAGCCAGGGTAGCGGTCCCTACGAGCAGTACTTC. This gives the protein CASSQGSGPYEQYF.

The genes are TRBV7-2 and TRBJ2-5; no firm D call. This CDR3 comprises 13 residues. The germline V gene has CDR1 SGHTA and CDR2 FQGNSA. V was pared by 6 bases and J by 5 bases, with 13 bases between. The DNA for the CDR3 is TGTGCCAGCAGTCCCCATCAGCCGGAGACCCAGTACTTC. It yields the protein CASSPHQPETQYF.

For this clone: Other DNA sequences in this specimen translate into the identical CDR3. The chain uses TRBV5-1 and TRBJ1-5; D possibly corresponds to TRBD1 (6 bases). Germline V lookup: CDR1 SGHRS, CDR2 YFSETQ. The CDR3 is 15 amino acids. Trimming removed 0 bases from V and 2 bases from J, with 9 bases in between. The CDR3 here is CASSLEPGGNQPQHF. The CDR3 nucleotides are TGCGCCAGCAGCTTGGAGCCAGGGGGCAATCAGCCCCAGCATTTT.

The chain joins TRBV28 to TRBJ2-7, with D unresolved. The CDR3 loop spans 11 amino acids. The germline CDR1 and CDR2 sequences are MDHEN and SYDVKM. The V end lost 5 bases, the J end lost 5 bases, and 7 bases lay between the germline ends. CDR3 DNA sequence: TGTGCCAGCAGTGCGTTCCACGAGCAGTACTTC. This gives the protein CASSAFHEQYF. Supplemented by reference TRBV28 and TRBJ2-7, the full variable domain reads DVKVTQSSRYLVKRTGEKVFLECVQDMDHENMFWYRQDPGLGLRLIYFSYDVKMKEKGDIPEGYSVSREKKERFSLILESASTNQTSMYLCASSAFHEQYFGPGTRLTVT.

Concerning this clone: Different DNA sequences within this sample yield the same CDR3. This chain uses TRBV6-5 with TRBJ2-5; D ambiguous. This CDR3 contains 11 residues. V was trimmed by 0 bases and J by 4 bases, leaving 0 bases between them. Germline V gene data show CDR1 as MNHEY and CDR2 as SVGAGI. The CDR3: CASSYSETQYF. The CDR3 bases are TGTGCCAGCAGTTACTCAGAGACCCAGTACTTC.

The V and J genes are TRBV4-1 and TRBJ2-2; D is ambiguous. Germline lookup yields CDR1 MGHRA and CDR2 YSYEKL. V was cut by 4 bases and J by 5 bases, with 8 bases left in between. The CDR3 runs to 13 residues. The CDR3 nucleotides read TGCGCCAGCAGCCGGATCAGTACCGGGGAGCTGTTTTTT. Residues: CASSRISTGELFF.

This chain joins TRBV5-4 and TRBJ2-5; D could derive from TRBD1 or TRBD2 (5 bases each). V was pared by 4 bases and J by 5 bases, with 21 bases between. CDR3 length: 16 amino acids. Germline V gene lookup returns CDR1 SGHNT and CDR2 YYREEE (reference sequence). In nucleotides, the CDR3 is TGTGCCAGCAGCCCTAGGGGCGGGCTGGGGCGGGAGACCCAGTACTTC. Translation gives CASSPRGGLGRETQYF.

The chain couples TRBV10-3 to TRBJ2-3, with D possibly called TRBD1 or TRBD2 (5 bases each). Germline CDR1 is ENHRY and CDR2 is SYGVKD. The V and J ends lost 10 bases and 4 bases respectively, with 21 bases between them. The CDR3 consists of 15 residues. The chain's CDR3 is CATQGGGEVSDTQYF. CDR3 nucleotides: TGTGCCACCCAAGGTGGGGGAGAGGTTTCAGATACGCAGTATTTT.

CDR3 amino acids: CASSIVGLAGGTDTQYF. The CDR3, as DNA: TGTGCCAGTAGTATAGTCGGACTAGCGGGAGGTACAGATACGCAGTATTTT. This chain joins TRBV19 and TRBJ2-3; 14 nucleotides align to TRBD2. This CDR3 is built from 17 residues. V lost 1 base to trimming and J lost 3 bases; unmatched junction nucleotides: 3. Germline V gene sequence: CDR1 LNHDA, CDR2 SQIVND (reference sequence).

The genes are TRBV7-2 and TRBJ2-7; possible D gene TRBD2, 5 bases. This CDR3 region has 15 residues. With 1 base removed from V and 2 bases from J, the gap between germline ends came to 12 bases. The germline CDR1 and CDR2 sequences are SGHTA and FQGNSA. The CDR3 sequence: CASSLDGIRPYEQYF. CDR3 sequence (DNA): TGTGCCAGCAGCTTAGACGGGATACGGCCCTACGAGCAGTACTTC. The variable domain in full, completed from reference TRBV7-2 and TRBJ2-7, reads GAGVSQSPSNKVTEKGKDVELRCDPISGHTALYWYRQSLGQGLEFLIYFQGNSAPDKSGLPSDRFSAERTGGSVSTLTIQRTQQEDSAVYLCASSLDGIRPYEQYFGPGTRLTVT.

This chain uses TRBV6-5 with TRBJ2-1, with TRBD1 as a possible D gene (5 bases). V was trimmed by 10 bases and J by 7 bases, leaving 23 bases between them. The CDR3 length is 15 residues. The germline gives CDR1 MNHEY, CDR2 SVGAGI. CDR3 in DNA: TGTGCCACCTTCTTTAGGGGAATCATCAGGAATGAGCAGTTCTTC. This translates into CATFFRGIIRNEQFF.

This chain joins TRBV5-4 and TRBJ1-2, with 7 bases aligning to TRBD1. The CDR3 has 15 residues. Germline V gene sequence: CDR1 SGHNT, CDR2 YYREEE (reference sequence). Trimming removed 3 bases from V and 3 bases from J; junction bases left unmatched: 8. The CDR3 is CASSSPGGWDYGYTF. CDR3 bases: TGTGCCAGCAGCTCACCAGGGGGTTGGGACTATGGCTACACCTTC.

The V and J genes are TRBV5-6 and TRBJ2-4, with a possible D match to TRBD1 (5 bases). The ends were cut back, 4 bases at V and 0 bases at J, with 11 bases in the middle. This CDR3 has 15 residues. Germline loops: CDR1 SGHDT, CDR2 YYEEEE. Here the CDR3 reads CASSPRQIAKNIQYF. DNA for the CDR3: TGTGCCAGCAGCCCCCGACAGATAGCCAAAAACATTCAGTACTTC.

In DNA, the CDR3 is TGTGCCAGCAACCGACAGGGACGCGGGGAAAAACTGTTTTTT. Protein sequence: CASNRQGRGEKLFF. The chain carries TRBV2 and TRBJ1-4, with 7 bases matching TRBD1. This CDR3 comprises 14 residues. Germline V gene lookup returns CDR1 SNHLY and CDR2 FYNNEI. The V segment lost 7 bases and the J segment 8 bases; nucleotides outside the gene matches: 10.

The chain joins TRBV27 to TRBJ2-1, with D maybe TRBD1 (6 bases). Trimming shortened V by 5 bases and J by 4 bases, and 9 bases separated the two germline ends. The CDR3 sequence is 13 residues long. Germline loops: CDR1 MNHEY, CDR2 SMNVEV (reference sequence). The CDR3 region has the DNA TGTGCCAGCAGTAGGACAGCTTACAATGAGCAGTTCTTC. It encodes CASSRTAYNEQFF.

A word on this clone: At one boundary the junction diverges from the germline segment, which might be a read error. The same CDR3 can be traced to other DNA sequences in this sample. The chain carries TRBV18 and TRBJ2-3; D may be TRBD2 (5 bases). CDR3 length: 14 residues. CDR1 is KGHSH, CDR2 LQKENI, per germline. CDR3 DNA: TGTGCCAGCTCTCCACTAGGTAGCACAGATACGCAGTATTTT. Translating gives CASSPLGSTDTQYF.

The V call is TRBV11-2, the J call TRBJ2-1; no clear D gene. CDR3 length: 15 amino acids. Germline assignment: CDR1 SGHAT and CDR2 FQNNGV. V lost 0 bases and J lost 5, with 11 bases in between. The CDR3 nucleotides are TGTGCCAGCAGCTTAGATTCCCGCAGAAACAATGAGCAGTTCTTC. Protein sequence: CASSLDSRRNNEQFF.